This T cell receptor (beta chain) was observed in a study of blood T cell repertoires in COVID-19 (dated by TCRdb to 2018 to 2021). Looking at the study overall: Samples covering the acute and convalescent phases of COVID-19 were provided by collaborators in the United States, Italy and Spain. The material from the prospective study consisted of cDNA or gDNA derived from T cells, B-cell-depleted T cells, or PBMCs. The dataset comprised deeply sampled blood TCRbeta repertoires from subjects exposed to, actively infected with, or recovered from COVID-19. A freely available public database, intended as a resource for researchers studying the immune response to SARS-CoV-2, is where the repertoires were released. Samples were obtained from the ongoing ImmuneRACE study (first 160 participants) and from over 1,000 subjects provided by 6 global collaborators. A de-identified subject ID, COVID-19 status, age in years and sex were almost always included in the sample metadata. Where available, HLA class I and class II types were taken from metadata supplied by the sample provider and were not determined by assay-based typing. On the study overall, not on this receptor specifically: The amount of clinical and demographic metadata varied by source and participant and was provided uncurated.

This clone was detected a few times. Its antigen is currently not known. Base qualities are not recorded, but no much larger clone differs from it by a single base. Whole blood was collected in K2EDTA tubes by collaborating institutions according to the institutions' own protocols. For TCRbeta analysis, collaborators shipped samples as frozen whole blood, isolated PBMCs, or DNA extracted from either of those sample types. At the junction V is shortened by 5 bases and J by 2 bases; bases outside the gene matches: 8. Based on the germline V gene (reference sequence), the CDR1 and CDR2 sequences are PRHDT and FYEKMQ. From its cysteine to its phenylalanine, the CDR3 spans 15 amino acids. Solely the CDR3 DNA is kept, with 45 bases framed from the first base. TCRbeta CDR3 regions were amplified from genomic DNA using the immunoSEQ Assay, a bias-controlled multiplex PCR. Regarding the original processing steps: The number of nucleated cells in each sample was estimated by amplification of reference gene primers within the assay. To quantify the absolute abundance of each unique TCRbeta CDR3 rearrangement, sequence reads were collapsed and filtered. For each sample, productive Simpson clonality was calculated by taking the square root of Simpson's diversity index across productive rearrangements. As stored in TCRdb, this immuneACCESS dataset retains in-frame rearrangements with V and J assigned. A fraction of the clones does not appear; measured against another copy, unresolved V genes explain less than half of the discrepancy, and the remainder lacks a known reason. D and trimming come from the DNA, and the V and J calls and clone size come from that table. The table for this sample lists roughly 120,000 clones; less than 85% of them were counted only once. The ten most abundant clones make up over 15% of the sample.

The chain is made from TRBV13 and TRBJ2-7, with TRBD2 matching 8 junction bases. The receptor was derived from an older woman with acute or convalescent COVID-19. The sample was peripheral blood. The sequenced DNA: TGTGCCAGCAGCAAAACCGGGACTAGGCCCTACGAGCAGTACTTC. This sequence encodes CASSKTGTRPYEQYF.